These T cell receptor beta chains were read from a single sample in a study of T cells in Graves' hyperthyroidism and ophthalmopathy. MiXCR, run by TCRdb on the multiplex PCR reads, gives a single entry per CDR3 protein. The data hold some 50,000 distinct CDR3 sequences, with 48% observed a single time. Sequencing used blood. Source of these receptors: a woman aged 50 to 65 with Graves' ophthalmopathy. CDR3s include the opening cysteine and the closing phenylalanine or tryptophan. A D gene is named only where the DNA matches it firmly. Size is stated for part of the rows, as once, few or many counts, or as a class when the clone is expanded.

TRBD2	TRBV7-2	TRBJ2-1	many	CASSLLWSGTDMGDEQFF	TGTGCCAGCAGCTTATTGTGGAGCGGGACCGATATGGGCGATGAGCAGTTCTTC
-	TRBV5-1	TRBJ1-6	many	CASSLVDPPYNSPLHF	TGCGCCAGCAGCTTGGTGGACCCCCCCTATAATTCACCCCTCCACTTT
-	TRBV5-6	TRBJ2-1	-	CAGSLGTLTYEQFF	TGTGCCGGCAGCTTGGGGACACTCACCTACGAGCAGTTCTTC
-	TRBV5-1	TRBJ2-6	many	CASSRGRPGANVLTF	TGCGCCAGCAGCCGGGGACGCCCTGGGGCCAACGTCCTGACTTTC
TRBD1	TRBV29-1	TRBJ2-5	-	CSVEGQGETQYF	TGCAGCGTTGAAGGACAGGGGGAGACCCAGTACTTC
-	TRBV19	TRBJ2-4	many	CASSMAGLRTKNIQYF	TGTGCCAGTAGTATGGCAGGGTTGAGGACCAAAAACATTCAGTACTTC
-	TRBV9	TRBJ1-5	-	CASSRDASGQPQHF	TGTGCCAGCAGCCGAGATGCTTCAGGGCAGCCCCAGCATTTT
-	TRBV2	TRBJ1-5	medium-sized	CASGRDGNQPQHF	TGTGCCAGCGGCAGGGATGGCAATCAGCCCCAGCATTTT
-	TRBV2	TRBJ1-5	-	CASSEAVHQPQHF	TGTGCCAGCAGTGAAGCGGTCCATCAGCCCCAGCATTTT
TRBD1	TRBV10-3	TRBJ2-2	-	CAIRGSLWDRGTGELFF	TGTGCCATCAGAGGGTCTCTATGGGACAGGGGGACCGGGGAGCTGTTTTTT
TRBD1	TRBV24-1	TRBJ1-5	-	CATSDPTGDGNQPQHF	TGTGCCACCAGTGACCCTACAGGGGACGGCAATCAGCCCCAGCATTTT